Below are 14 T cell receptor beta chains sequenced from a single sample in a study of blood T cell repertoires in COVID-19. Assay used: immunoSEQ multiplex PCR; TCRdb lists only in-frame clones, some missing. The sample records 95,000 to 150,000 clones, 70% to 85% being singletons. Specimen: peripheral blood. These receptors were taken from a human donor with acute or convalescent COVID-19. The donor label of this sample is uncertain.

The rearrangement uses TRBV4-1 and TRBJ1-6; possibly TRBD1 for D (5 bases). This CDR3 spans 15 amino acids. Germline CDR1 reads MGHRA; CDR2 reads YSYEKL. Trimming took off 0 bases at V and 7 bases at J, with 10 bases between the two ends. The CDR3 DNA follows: TGCGCCAGCAGCCAAGACAGGGTTAACAATTCACCCCTCCACTTT. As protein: CASSQDRVNNSPLHF.

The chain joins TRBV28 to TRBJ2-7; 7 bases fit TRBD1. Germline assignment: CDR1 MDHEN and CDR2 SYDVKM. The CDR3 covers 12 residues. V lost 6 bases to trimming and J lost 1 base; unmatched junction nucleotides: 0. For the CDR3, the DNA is TGTGCCAGCAGGGGACAGTCCTACGAGCAGTACGTC. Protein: CASRGQSYEQYV.

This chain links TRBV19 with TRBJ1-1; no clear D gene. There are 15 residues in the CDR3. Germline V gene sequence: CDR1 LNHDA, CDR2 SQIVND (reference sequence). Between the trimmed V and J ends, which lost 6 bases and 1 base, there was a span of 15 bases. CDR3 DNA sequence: TGTGCCAGTAGAGACCCTTCCGGAGGGAACACTGAAGCTTTCTTT. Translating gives CASRDPSGGNTEAFF. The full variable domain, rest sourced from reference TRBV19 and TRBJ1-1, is DGGITQSPKYLFRKEGQNVTLSCEQNLNHDAMYWYRQDPGQGLRLIYYSQIVNDFQKGDIAEGYSVSREKKESFPLTVTSAQKNPTAFYLCASRDPSGGNTEAFFGQGTRLTVV.

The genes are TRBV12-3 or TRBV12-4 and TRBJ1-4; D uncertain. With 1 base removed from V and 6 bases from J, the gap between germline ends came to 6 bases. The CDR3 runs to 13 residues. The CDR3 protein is CASSLDGYEKLFF. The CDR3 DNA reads TGTGCCAGCAGTTTAGACGGTTATGAAAAACTGTTTTTT.

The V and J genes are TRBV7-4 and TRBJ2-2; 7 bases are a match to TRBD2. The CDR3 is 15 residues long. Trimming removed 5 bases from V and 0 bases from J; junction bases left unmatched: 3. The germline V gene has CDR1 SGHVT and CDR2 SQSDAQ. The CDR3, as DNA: TGTGCCAGCAGCCTACTAGCGTCGAACACCGGGGAGCTGTTTTTT. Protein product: CASSLLASNTGELFF.

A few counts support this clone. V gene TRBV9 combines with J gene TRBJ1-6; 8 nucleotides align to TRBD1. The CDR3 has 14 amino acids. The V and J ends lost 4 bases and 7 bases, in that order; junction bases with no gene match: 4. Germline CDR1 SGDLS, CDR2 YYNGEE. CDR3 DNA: TGTGCCAGCAGCTTACAGGGGGAGAATTCACCCCTCCACTTT. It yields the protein CASSLQGENSPLHF.

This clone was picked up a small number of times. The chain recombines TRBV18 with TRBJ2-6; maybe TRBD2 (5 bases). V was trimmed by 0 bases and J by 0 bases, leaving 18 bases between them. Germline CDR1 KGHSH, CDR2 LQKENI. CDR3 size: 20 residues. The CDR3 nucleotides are TGTGCCAGCTCACCACCGGTGGAGGTCTACCGAGTCTCTGGGGCCAACGTCCTGACTTTC. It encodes CASSPPVEVYRVSGANVLTF.

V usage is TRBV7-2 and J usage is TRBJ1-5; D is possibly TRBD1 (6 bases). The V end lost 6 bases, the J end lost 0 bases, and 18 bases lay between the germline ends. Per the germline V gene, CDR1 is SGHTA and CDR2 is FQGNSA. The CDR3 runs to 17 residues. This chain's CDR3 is CASSYWGRGNSNQPQHF. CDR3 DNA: TGTGCCAGCAGTTATTGGGGGCGCGGCAATAGCAATCAGCCCCAGCATTTT. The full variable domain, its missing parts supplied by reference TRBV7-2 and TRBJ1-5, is GAGVSQSPSNKVTEKGKDVELRCDPISGHTALYWYRQSLGQGLEFLIYFQGNSAPDKSGLPSDRFSAERTGGSVSTLTIQRTQQEDSAVYLCASSYWGRGNSNQPQHFGDGTRLSIL.

CDR3 DNA: TGTGCCAGCAGCTCCCTGGGACAGGGTCGCACCGGGGAGCTGTTTTTT. Its protein product is CASSSLGQGRTGELFF. This chain uses TRBV7-3 with TRBJ2-2; 9 positions agree with TRBD1. This CDR3 contains 16 residues. Germline trimming cut 4 bases from V and 4 bases from J; bases unmatched to any gene: 7. CDR1 is SGHTA, CDR2 FQGTGA, per germline.

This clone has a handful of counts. CDR3 sequence reads: CASSQDWAPVRPQHF. The CDR3 DNA reads TGTGCCAGCAGCCAAGATTGGGCACCAGTCCGGCCCCAGCATTTT. The chain is built from TRBV3-1 (or the pseudogene TRBV3-2) and TRBJ1-5; D call uncertain. Trimming took off 0 bases at V and 9 bases at J, with 15 bases between the two ends. CDR1 LGHDT and CDR2 YNNKEL come from the germline V gene (reference sequence). The CDR3 totals 15 residues.

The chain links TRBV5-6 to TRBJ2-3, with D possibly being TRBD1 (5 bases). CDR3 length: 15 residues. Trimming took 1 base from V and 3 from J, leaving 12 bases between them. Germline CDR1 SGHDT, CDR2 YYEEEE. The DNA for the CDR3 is TGTGCCAGCAGCTTGACAGGTTTTGGTACAGATACGCAGTATTTT. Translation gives CASSLTGFGTDTQYF.

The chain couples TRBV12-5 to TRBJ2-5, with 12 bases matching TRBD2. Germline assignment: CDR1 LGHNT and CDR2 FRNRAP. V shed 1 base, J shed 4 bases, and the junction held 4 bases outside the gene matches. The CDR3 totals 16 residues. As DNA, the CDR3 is TGTGCTAGTGGTTTGGGACTAGCGGGGGCCGTAGAGACCCAGTACTTC. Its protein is CASGLGLAGAVETQYF. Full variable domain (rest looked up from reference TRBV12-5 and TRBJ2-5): DARVTQTPRHKVTEMGQEVTMRCQPILGHNTVFWYRQTMMQGLELLAYFRNRAPLDDSGMPKDRFSAEMPDATLATLKIQPSEPRDSAVYFCASGLGLAGAVETQYFGPGTRLLVL.

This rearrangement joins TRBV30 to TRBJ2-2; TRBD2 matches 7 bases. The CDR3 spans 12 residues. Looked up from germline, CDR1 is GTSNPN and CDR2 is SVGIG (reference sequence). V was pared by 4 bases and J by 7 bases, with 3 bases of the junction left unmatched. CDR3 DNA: TGTGCCTGGACTAGCGGTATCGGGGAGCTGTTTTTT. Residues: CAWTSGIGELFF.

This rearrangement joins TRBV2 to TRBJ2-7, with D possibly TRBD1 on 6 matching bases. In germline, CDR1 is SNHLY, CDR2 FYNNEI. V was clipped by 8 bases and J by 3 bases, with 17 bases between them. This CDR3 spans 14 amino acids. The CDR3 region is CASQIGTLGYEQYF. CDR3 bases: TGTGCCAGCCAGATAGGGACACTAGGCTACGAGCAGTACTTC.